A selection of T cell receptor beta chains follows, all from one sample in a study of blood T cell repertoires in COVID-19. The repertoire was sequenced with immunoSEQ multiplex PCR; TCRdb's copy has only in-frame clones and lacks some. Here the sample spans some 160,000 clones, around nine tenths being singletons. Sequenced sample: peripheral blood. All receptors derive from a woman aged 70 to 79 with COVID-19, enrolled during active disease. The CDR3 runs from the conserved cysteine through the conserved F or W. D genes are given only for firm matches. Rows give clone size only sometimes, using once, few, many, or a class for an expanded clone.

>TRBD1|TRBV29-1|once|TRBJ2-7
CSAGTVYEQYF
TGCAGCGCCGGGACAGTCTACGAGCAGTACTTC
>NA|TRBV6-2/TRBV6-3|NA|TRBJ1-4
CASSYPGREKLFF
TGTGCCAGCAGTTATCCAGGGCGAGAAAAACTGTTTTTT
>TRBD1|TRBV5-1|NA|TRBJ1-1
CASSQDRQAFF
TGCGCCAGCAGCCAGGACAGGCAAGCTTTCTTT
>NA|TRBV6-5|NA|TRBJ2-6
CASSRRGGSVLTF
TGTGCCAGCAGCCGTCGCGGAGGGAGCGTCCTGACTTTC
>NA|TRBV12-3/TRBV12-4|NA|TRBJ1-2
CASSLQSNYGYTF
TGTGCCAGCAGTTTACAGTCAAACTATGGCTACACCTTC
>NA|TRBV6-4|NA|TRBJ2-2
CASRPSGNTGELFF
TGTGCCAGCAGGCCGTCGGGGAACACCGGGGAGCTGTTTTTT
>TRBD2|TRBV9|NA|TRBJ2-7
CASSVATTSGGHDEQYF
TGTGCCAGCAGCGTAGCTACCACTAGCGGGGGGCACGACGAGCAGTACTTC
>TRBD1|TRBV28|NA|TRBJ1-4
CASRPTGGSTNEKLFF
TGTGCTAGCAGGCCGACAGGGGGAAGTACTAATGAAAAACTGTTTTTT
>TRBD1|TRBV24-1|NA|TRBJ1-1
CATSAGDRGNTEAFF
TGTGCCACCAGTGCCGGGGACAGGGGGAACACTGAAGCTTTCTTT
>NA|TRBV14|NA|TRBJ2-7
CASSQTGNEQYF
TGTGCCAGCAGCCAAACAGGTAACGAGCAGTACTTC
>NA|TRBV5-6|NA|TRBJ1-2
CASSFYRDGYTF
TGTGCCAGCAGCTTTTACAGGGATGGCTACACCTTC
>NA|TRBV19|once|TRBJ2-7
CASSIGHPTYEQYF
TGTGCCAGTAGTATAGGACATCCCACCTACGAGCAGTACTTC
>NA|TRBV19|NA|TRBJ2-1
CASSIDRGSYNEQFF
TGTGCCAGTAGTATAGATCGAGGCTCCTACAATGAGCAGTTCTTC
>NA|TRBV6-5|few|TRBJ1-5
CAARGGRNQPQHF
TGTGCTGCAAGGGGGGGGCGTAATCAGCCCCAGCATTTT
>NA|TRBV14|NA|TRBJ2-5
CASSQGFQETQYF
TGTGCCAGCAGTCAGGGATTCCAAGAGACCCAGTACTTC
>NA|TRBV30|NA|TRBJ1-1
CAWVDNMNTEAFF
TGTGCCTGGGTGGACAATATGAACACTGAAGCTTTCTTT
>TRBD2|TRBV10-3|NA|TRBJ2-1
CAISESWTSGGGEQFF
TGTGCCATCAGTGAGTCCTGGACTAGCGGGGGGGGTGAGCAGTTCTTC
>NA|TRBV3-1/TRBV3-2|NA|TRBJ1-1
CASSQDPRDRSRTEAFF
TGTGCCAGCAGCCAAGATCCCCGCGACAGGAGTAGGACTGAAGCTTTCTTT
>TRBD1|TRBV5-1|few|TRBJ1-4
CASSPQQGAGEKLFF
TGCGCCAGCAGCCCACAACAGGGGGCAGGTGAAAAACTGTTTTTT
>TRBD1|TRBV7-8|NA|TRBJ1-6
CASSGRGSYNSPLHF
TGTGCCAGCAGTGGCAGGGGGTCCTATAATTCACCCCTCCACTTT
>TRBD1|TRBV3-1/TRBV3-2|NA|TRBJ1-2
CASSTISGTVYGYTF
TGTGCCAGCAGCACCATCTCCGGGACAGTCTATGGCTACACCTTC
>NA|TRBV12-5|NA|TRBJ1-4
CASGLPARTNEKLFF
TGTGCTAGTGGTTTGCCCGCGAGAACTAATGAAAAACTGTTTTTT
>NA|TRBV19|NA|TRBJ2-1
CASSMGQGVGEQFF
TGTGCCAGTAGTATGGGGCAGGGCGTCGGTGAGCAGTTCTTC
>TRBD1|TRBV9|NA|TRBJ1-6
CASSATGTGTTSPLHF
TGTGCCAGCAGCGCAACCGGGACAGGGACTACTTCACCCCTCCACTTT
>NA|TRBV28|NA|TRBJ2-7
CATQQGGYEQYF
TGTGCCACCCAACAGGGAGGGTACGAGCAGTACTTC
>NA|TRBV3-1/TRBV3-2|once|TRBJ2-7
CASSQAGLSYEQYF
TGTGCCAGCAGCCAAGCCGGACTCTCCTACGAGCAGTACTTC
>TRBD1|TRBV10-3|NA|TRBJ2-2
CAISETGDGAGELFF
TGTGCCATCAGTGAGACAGGGGACGGCGCCGGGGAGCTGTTTTTT
>TRBD2|TRBV11-2|NA|TRBJ2-3
CASSLVGASGGITDTQYF
TGTGCCAGCAGCTTAGTGGGTGCAAGCGGGGGGATCACAGATACGCAGTATTTT
>NA|TRBV11-2|NA|TRBJ1-2
CASSGDTNYGYTF
TGTGCCAGCAGCGGGGACACTAACTATGGCTACACCTTC
>TRBD1|TRBV27|once|TRBJ2-7
CASSLIPRDRGYEQYF
TGTGCCAGCAGTTTAATTCCACGGGACAGGGGTTACGAGCAGTACTTC
>TRBD1|TRBV6-5|NA|TRBJ2-5
CASSYRTGKLQETQYF
TGTGCCAGCAGTTACCGGACAGGAAAATTACAAGAGACCCAGTACTTC
>NA|TRBV3-1/TRBV3-2|NA|TRBJ2-7
CASSSRAGPSYEQYF
TGTGCCAGCAGCTCCCGGGCAGGGCCCTCCTACGAGCAGTACTTC
>TRBD2|TRBV9|NA|TRBJ2-7
CASSPRLGGVYEQYF
TGTGCCAGCAGCCCCCGTTTGGGAGGGGTCTACGAGCAGTACTTC
>TRBD1|TRBV24-1|NA|TRBJ1-1
CATSDTGTGGAFF
TGTGCCACCAGTGACACCGGGACAGGAGGAGCTTTCTTT
>NA|TRBV3-1/TRBV3-2|few|TRBJ1-4
CASSPRTAEKLFF
TGTGCCAGCAGCCCCCGGACAGCTGAAAAACTGTTTTTT
>NA|TRBV5-6|NA|TRBJ2-3
CASSASKSDTQYF
TGTGCCAGCAGCGCTAGTAAGTCAGATACGCAGTATTTT
>NA|TRBV30|NA|TRBJ1-1
CAWRTNMNTEAFF
TGTGCCTGGAGAACCAACATGAACACTGAAGCTTTCTTT
>TRBD1|TRBV7-9|once|TRBJ2-5
CASSPANRGKGYQETQYF
TGTGCCAGCAGCCCCGCAAACAGGGGGAAAGGGTACCAAGAGACCCAGTACTTC
>NA|TRBV28|NA|TRBJ1-1
CAVIGTRVNTEAFF
TGTGCCGTTATCGGGACTCGAGTGAACACTGAAGCTTTCTTT
>TRBD1|TRBV7-2|NA|TRBJ1-2
CASSLPGGNYGYTF
TGTGCCAGCAGCCTCCCAGGGGGGAACTATGGCTACACCTTC
>NA|TRBV19|NA|TRBJ2-7
CASSRQGPYEQYF
TGTGCCAGTAGCCGCCAGGGCCCCTACGAGCAGTACTTC